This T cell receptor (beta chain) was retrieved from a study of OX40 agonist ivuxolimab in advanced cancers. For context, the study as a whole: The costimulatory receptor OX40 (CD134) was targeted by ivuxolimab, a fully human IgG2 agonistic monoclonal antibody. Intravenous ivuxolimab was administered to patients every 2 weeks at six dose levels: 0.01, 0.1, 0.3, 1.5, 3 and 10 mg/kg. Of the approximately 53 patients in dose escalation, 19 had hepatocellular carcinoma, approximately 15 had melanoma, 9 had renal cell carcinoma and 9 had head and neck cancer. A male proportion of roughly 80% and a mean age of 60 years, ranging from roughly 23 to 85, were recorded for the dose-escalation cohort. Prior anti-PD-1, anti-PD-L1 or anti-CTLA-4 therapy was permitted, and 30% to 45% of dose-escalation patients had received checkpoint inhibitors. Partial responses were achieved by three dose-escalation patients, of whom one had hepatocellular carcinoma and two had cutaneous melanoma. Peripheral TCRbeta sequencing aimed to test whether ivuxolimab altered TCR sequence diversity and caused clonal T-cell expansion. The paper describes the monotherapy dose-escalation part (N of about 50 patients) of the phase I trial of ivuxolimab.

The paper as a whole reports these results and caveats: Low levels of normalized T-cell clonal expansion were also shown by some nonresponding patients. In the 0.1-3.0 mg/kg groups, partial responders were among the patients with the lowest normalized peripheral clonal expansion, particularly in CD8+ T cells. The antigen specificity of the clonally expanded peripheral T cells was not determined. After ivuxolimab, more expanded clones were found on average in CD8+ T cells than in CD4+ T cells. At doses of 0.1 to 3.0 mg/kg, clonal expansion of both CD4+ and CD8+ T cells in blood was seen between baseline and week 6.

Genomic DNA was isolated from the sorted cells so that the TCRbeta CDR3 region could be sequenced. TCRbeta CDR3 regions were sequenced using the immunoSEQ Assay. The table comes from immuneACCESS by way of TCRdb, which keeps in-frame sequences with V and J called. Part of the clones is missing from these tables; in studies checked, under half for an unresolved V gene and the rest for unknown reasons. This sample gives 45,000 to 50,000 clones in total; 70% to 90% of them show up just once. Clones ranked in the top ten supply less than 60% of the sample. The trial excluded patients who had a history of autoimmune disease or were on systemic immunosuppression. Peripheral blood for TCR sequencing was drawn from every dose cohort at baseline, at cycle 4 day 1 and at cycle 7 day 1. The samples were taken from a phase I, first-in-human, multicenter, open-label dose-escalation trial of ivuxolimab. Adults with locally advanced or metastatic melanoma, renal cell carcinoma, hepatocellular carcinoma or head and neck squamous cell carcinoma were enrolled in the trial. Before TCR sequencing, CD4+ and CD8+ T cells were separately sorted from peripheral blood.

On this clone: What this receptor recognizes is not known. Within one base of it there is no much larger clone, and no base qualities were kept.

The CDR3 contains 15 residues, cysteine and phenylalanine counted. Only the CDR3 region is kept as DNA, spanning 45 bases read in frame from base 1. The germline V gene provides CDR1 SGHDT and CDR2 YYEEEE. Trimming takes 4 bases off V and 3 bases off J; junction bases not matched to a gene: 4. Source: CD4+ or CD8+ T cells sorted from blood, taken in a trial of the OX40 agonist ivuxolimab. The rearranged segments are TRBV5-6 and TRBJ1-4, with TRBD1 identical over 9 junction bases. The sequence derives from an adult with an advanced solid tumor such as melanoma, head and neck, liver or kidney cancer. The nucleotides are TGTGCCAGCAGCCTAAGGACAGGGGCTAATGAAAAACTGTTTTTT. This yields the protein CASSLRTGANEKLFF.